This entry lists 10 T cell receptor beta chains sequenced from one sample in a study of T cell responses to AZD1222 COVID-19 vaccine. Only in-frame clones appear in the TCRdb table, and some are missing; sequencing was by immunoSEQ multiplex PCR. Of about 150,000 clones listed, 85% to 90% are singletons. The material was peripheral blood, obtained on day 0 of MenACWY control vaccination. All receptors come from an adult in good health.

This clone was observed a single time. The chain uses TRBV6-5 and TRBJ1-5; D gene uncertain. Trimming took 2 bases from V and 2 from J, leaving 4 bases between them. Germline V gene sequence: CDR1 MNHEY, CDR2 SVGAGI. This CDR3 contains 13 residues. CDR3 in DNA: TGTGCCAGCAGTTACAACGGCAATCAGCCCCAGCATTTT. It specifies CASSYNGNQPQHF.

The rearrangement joins TRBV6-1 to TRBJ2-1, with TRBD1 matching over 8 bases. The CDR3 is 17 residues long. V dropped 4 bases and J dropped 4; count of bases not matched to a gene: 12. CDR1 is MNHNS and CDR2 is SASEGT in the germline V gene. The CDR3 DNA reads as TGTGCCAGCAGTGCTACTCCGACAGGGGTGGGTTACAATGAGCAGTTCTTC. Translating it yields CASSATPTGVGYNEQFF.

The chain has TRBV19 and TRBJ1-1, with TRBD1 matching 8 bases. Germline V gene data show CDR1 as LNHDA and CDR2 as SQIVND (reference sequence). V gave up 7 bases and J gave up 2 bases; unmatched junction bases: 12. The CDR3 runs to 16 residues. CDR3: CASTRWGTGVNTEAFF. In nucleotides, the CDR3 is TGTGCCAGTACCCGATGGGGGACAGGAGTTAACACTGAAGCTTTCTTT.

V and J are TRBV28 and TRBJ2-2, with 10 bases that match TRBD2. Germline assignment: CDR1 MDHEN and CDR2 SYDVKM. J lost 8 bases, V lost 10 bases, and 16 bases had no gene match. CDR3 length: 16 residues. The CDR3, as DNA: TGTGCCACCCTAAGGAGCGGGGGGGGAGCCCTAGGGGAGCTGTTTTTT. Residues: CATLRSGGGALGELFF.

This chain joins TRBV25-1 and TRBJ2-3; D unresolved. Germline V gene sequence: CDR1 MGHDK, CDR2 SYGVNS. The V gene lost 5 bases and the J gene lost 1 base, with 7 bases spanning the gap. The CDR3 is 13 residues long. Here the CDR3 reads CASSTGRTDTQYF. Written as DNA, the CDR3 is TGTGCCAGCAGTACGGGCCGCACAGATACGCAGTATTTT.

The V and J genes are TRBV28 and TRBJ1-5, with 7 bases fitting TRBD1. This CDR3 comprises 14 residues. V was pared by 3 bases and J by 7 bases, with 6 bases of the junction left unmatched. The germline V gene has CDR1 MDHEN and CDR2 SYDVKM. CDR3 protein: CASSFFPGGQPQHF. The CDR3, as DNA: TGTGCCAGCAGTTTCTTCCCAGGGGGACAGCCCCAGCATTTT.

This rearrangement joins TRBV19 to TRBJ1-1; D may be TRBD1 (5 bases). Deletions cut 3 bases from V and 5 bases from J, with 13 bases between. This CDR3 has 14 amino acids. Germline CDR1 and CDR2: LNHDA and SQIVND (reference sequence). This chain's CDR3 is CASSILGEGTEAFF. Here the CDR3 DNA reads TGTGCCAGTAGTATTTTGGGGGAAGGGACTGAAGCTTTCTTT.

The CDR3 DNA reads as TGTGCCAGCAGCTTAAGGGTGGCAGGGTCTAAGGGGACCCAGTACTTC. Translating it yields CASSLRVAGSKGTQYF. The chain employs TRBV11-3 and TRBJ2-5, with D perhaps matching TRBD1 (5 bases). CDR1 is SGHNT and CDR2 is YENEEA in the germline V gene. V lost 2 bases and J 7 bases, leaving 20 bases between the germline ends. This CDR3 comprises 16 residues.

The J gene is TRBJ2-7, the V gene TRBV30; TRBD1 matches at 7 bases. The CDR3 is made up of 14 amino acids. Germline trimming cut 2 bases from V and 2 bases from J; bases unmatched to any gene: 6. From germline, CDR1 is GTSNPN and CDR2 SVGIG (reference sequence). CDR3 bases: TGTGCCTGGAGTCTGGGCAGGGGGACCTACGAGCAGTACTTC. Encoded protein: CAWSLGRGTYEQYF. Full variable domain (outside the CDR3, taken from reference TRBV30 and TRBJ2-7): SQTIHQWPATLVQPVGSPLSLECTVEGTSNPNLYWYRQAAGRGLQLLFYSVGIGQISSEVPQNLSASRPQDRQFILSSKKLLLSDSGFYLCAWSLGRGTYEQYFGPGTRLTVT.

The rearrangement links TRBV7-9 to TRBJ2-3; tentatively, D is TRBD1 (5 bases). Germline V lookup: CDR1 SEHNR, CDR2 FQNEAQ (reference sequence). This CDR3 is built from 16 residues. V was cut by 5 bases and J by 5 bases, with 20 bases left in between. The CDR3, as DNA: TGTGCCAGCAGCCAAGAAGGGGCCGCCCAAGAAGATACGCAGTATTTT. It is translated as CASSQEGAAQEDTQYF.